This T cell receptor beta chain was obtained from a study of T cell changes during pregnancy in multiple sclerosis. Per germline, CDR1 LNHDA and CDR2 SQIVND (reference sequence). Trimming removed 4 bases from V and 0 bases from J, with 10 bases in between. The CDR3 contains 14 residues. This table comes from immunoSEQ multiplex PCR, and its TCRdb copy is limited to in-frame clones, with some not included. This repertoire shows 90,000 to 120,000 clones, approximately 90% found once; its top ten account for 0.78%. Here the sequenced sample was peripheral blood, taken in the third trimester of pregnancy. This TCR came from a female donor in good health, enrolled as a control in a pregnancy study. V and J are TRBV19 and TRBJ2-7; D remains ambiguous. The CDR3 DNA sequence: TGTGCCAGTAGTAGGAGTCCCAACTCCTACGAGCAGTACTTC. Protein sequence: CASSRSPNSYEQYF.